The rows below give T cell receptor beta chains drawn from one sample of a study of T cells in Graves' hyperthyroidism and ophthalmopathy. TCRdb redid the calling of the multiplex PCR reads with MiXCR, one entry per CDR3 protein. Of about 320,000 distinct CDR3 sequences listed, 16% are singletons. Material for sequencing was blood. The source of these receptors is a man aged 25-40 years with Graves' hyperthyroidism. CDR3s include the opening cysteine and the closing phenylalanine or tryptophan. The D gene is left open where the match is weak. Expanded clones get a size class; other rows say once, few or many, or leave the size out.

V gene,clone size,D gene,J gene,CDR3 protein,CDR3 DNA
TRBV29-1,few,.,TRBJ1-5,CSVGGGGQPQHF,TGCAGCGTTGGGGGGGGGGGTCAGCCCCAGCATTTT
TRBV6-1,few,.,TRBJ2-5,CASSHSRETQYF,TGTGCCAGCAGCCATAGTAGGGAGACCCAGTACTTC
TRBV6-1,.,.,TRBJ1-2,CASRARLPDYGYTF,TGTGCCAGCAGGGCCCGACTGCCTGACTATGGCTACACCTTC
TRBV7-2,many,TRBD1,TRBJ2-3,CASSWGTGRTDTQYF,TGTGCCAGCAGCTGGGGGACAGGTCGCACAGATACGCAGTATTTT
TRBV30,many,.,TRBJ2-3,CAWSAGQDTQYF,TGTGCCTGGAGTGCGGGCCAAGATACGCAGTATTTT
TRBV4-2,few,TRBD1,TRBJ1-1,CASRSTGEDTEAFF,TGTGCCAGCAGGTCGACAGGGGAGGACACTGAAGCTTTCTTT
TRBV12-3/TRBV12-4,many,TRBD2,TRBJ2-7,CASSPGLPAYEQYF,TGTGCCAGCAGTCCGGGACTACCCGCCTACGAGCAGTACTTC
TRBV12-3/TRBV12-4,few,.,TRBJ2-2,CASSLRVANTGELFF,TGTGCCAGCAGTTTGAGGGTGGCGAACACCGGGGAGCTGTTTTTT
TRBV5-8,few,.,TRBJ1-2,CASSLGALAGDGYTF,TGTGCCAGCAGCTTGGGAGCTTTAGCCGGGGATGGCTACACCTTC
TRBV20-1,few,.,TRBJ2-3,CSARAPASTDTQYF,TGCAGTGCTAGAGCCCCCGCTAGCACAGATACGCAGTATTTT
TRBV6-2/TRBV6-3,few,.,TRBJ2-7,CASSTGGRGPSYEQYF,TGTGCCAGCAGTACCGGGGGCAGGGGCCCCTCCTACGAGCAGTACTTC
TRBV29-1,.,TRBD1,TRBJ2-7,CSVEDRGREQYF,TGCAGCGTGGAGGACAGGGGGCGAGAGCAGTACTTC
TRBV10-3,few,.,TRBJ2-4,CATAPQYPTVQYF,TGTGCCACCGCCCCACAGTACCCTACGGTTCAGTACTTC
TRBV11-2,many,TRBD1,TRBJ1-2,CASSTNRGFYYGYTF,TGTGCCAGCAGCACCAACAGGGGATTTTACTATGGCTACACCTTC
TRBV18,.,.,TRBJ1-2,CASSPEASYFYGYTF,TGTGCCAGCTCACCTGAGGCGAGTTACTTCTATGGCTACACCTTC
TRBV28,once,.,TRBJ2-5,CASSFPGTWAETQYF,TGTGCCAGCAGCTTCCCCGGGACGTGGGCGGAGACCCAGTACTTC
TRBV5-1,.,.,TRBJ2-7,CASSLLVEGEQYF,TGCGCCAGCAGCTTGCTAGTGGAGGGCGAGCAGTACTTC
TRBV7-6,few,.,TRBJ2-3,CASSLATGLTDTQYF,TGTGCCAGCAGCTTAGCAACGGGACTTACAGATACGCAGTATTTT
TRBV20-1,.,TRBD1,TRBJ2-6,CSAEDREAGANVLTF,TGCAGTGCAGAAGACAGGGAAGCTGGGGCCAACGTCCTGACTTTC
TRBV15,few,.,TRBJ2-7,CATSRDQTGMRQYF,TGTGCCACCAGCAGAGATCAAACAGGGATGCGGCAGTACTTC
TRBV5-1,.,TRBD1,TRBJ1-2,CASSVGQGQGSYGYTF,TGCGCCAGCAGCGTGGGCCAGGGACAGGGGAGCTATGGCTACACCTTC
TRBV30,many,.,TRBJ2-7,CAWSSRRGEQYF,TGTGCCTGGAGTTCCAGACGGGGCGAGCAGTACTTC
TRBV6-1,many,.,TRBJ2-5,CASKTDTGGETQYF,TGTGCCAGCAAGACGGACACCGGAGGAGAGACCCAGTACTTC
TRBV2,many,TRBD2,TRBJ2-3,CASGLAGVDTQYF,TGTGCCAGCGGACTAGCGGGAGTAGATACGCAGTATTTT
TRBV5-1,many,.,TRBJ2-1,CASSLRAGLNEQFF,TGCGCCAGCAGCTTGAGAGCAGGGTTAAATGAGCAGTTCTTC
TRBV15,few,TRBD2,TRBJ2-1,CATSRGLAGATYNEQFF,TGTGCCACCAGCAGAGGACTAGCGGGAGCGACCTACAATGAGCAGTTCTTC
TRBV2,few,.,TRBJ2-4,CASMYGTDLAKNIQYF,TGTGCCAGCATGTACGGGACCGATCTAGCCAAAAACATTCAGTACTTC
TRBV27,.,TRBD1,TRBJ2-7,CASSVGGTGGIYEQYF,TGTGCCAGCTCCGTGGGCGGGACAGGGGGTATCTACGAGCAGTACTTC
TRBV29-1,.,.,TRBJ1-1,CSVAMWTEAFF,TGCAGCGTTGCTATGTGGACTGAAGCTTTCTTT
TRBV6-5,.,.,TRBJ1-4,CASSYRVWVPGNEKLFF,TGTGCCAGCAGTTACAGGGTATGGGTTCCCGGAAATGAAAAACTGTTTTTT
TRBV10-2,.,TRBD1,TRBJ1-5,CASSELGPGGGNQPQHF,TGCGCCAGCAGTGAGTTAGGTCCAGGGGGCGGCAATCAGCCCCAGCATTTT
TRBV6-1,many,.,TRBJ2-5,CASSSPGTLMSETQYF,TGTGCCAGCAGTTCCCCGGGGACTCTGATGAGTGAGACCCAGTACTTC
TRBV4-1,few,.,TRBJ2-1,CASSPAVGALQFF,TGCGCCAGCAGCCCCGCCGTTGGCGCTCTTCAGTTCTTC
TRBV6-1,few,.,TRBJ1-4,CASTGGNEKLFF,TGTGCCAGCACCGGAGGGAATGAAAAACTGTTTTTT
TRBV19,.,TRBD1,TRBJ1-4,CASTRTGFDEKLFF,TGTGCCAGTACCAGGACAGGATTTGACGAAAAACTGTTTTTT
TRBV12-3/TRBV12-4,many,.,TRBJ1-5,CASSFGTDISNQPQHF,TGTGCCAGCAGTTTTGGGACCGACATTAGCAATCAGCCCCAGCATTTT
TRBV20-1,many,TRBD2,TRBJ2-1,CSARPLRLAGTVEREQFF,TGCAGTGCTAGACCTCTGAGACTAGCGGGAACGGTCGAACGGGAGCAGTTCTTC
TRBV10-3,many,.,TRBJ2-5,CAISEREQETQYF,TGTGCCATCAGTGAGAGGGAACAAGAGACCCAGTACTTC
TRBV11-3,.,.,TRBJ1-1,CASSLRTGGTEAFF,TGTGCCAGCAGCTTAAGGACCGGAGGGACTGAAGCTTTCTTT
TRBV20-1,many,.,TRBJ2-7,CSATPGVYEQYF,TGCAGTGCTACCCCGGGGGTCTACGAGCAGTACTTC
TRBV24-1,few,.,TRBJ2-3,CATSDFGGEKDTQYF,TGTGCCACCAGTGATTTTGGAGGGGAGAAAGATACGCAGTATTTT
TRBV5-5,many,.,TRBJ2-1,CASSFLTDSYNEQFF,TGTGCCAGCAGCTTCTTAACGGATTCCTACAATGAGCAGTTCTTC
TRBV5-1,many,.,TRBJ1-1,CASSLAGGSKAFF,TGCGCCAGCAGCTTGGCCGGGGGGTCCAAAGCTTTCTTT
TRBV7-9,many,.,TRBJ2-5,CASSLAAGRGETQYF,TGTGCCAGCAGCTTAGCGGCGGGGCGGGGAGAGACCCAGTACTTC
TRBV27,few,.,TRBJ2-1,CASSLRSPYNEQFF,TGTGCCAGCAGTTTAAGGTCCCCTTACAATGAGCAGTTCTTC
TRBV5-1,many,TRBD1,TRBJ2-2,CASTRTGGWDTGELFF,TGCGCCAGCACCCGGACAGGGGGCTGGGACACCGGGGAGCTGTTTTTT
TRBV11-2,many,TRBD1,TRBJ1-5,CASSRGGTGNQPQHF,TGTGCCAGCAGCCGGGGGGGGACAGGCAATCAGCCCCAGCATTTT
TRBV30,many,.,TRBJ1-3,CAWSPDSFSGNTIYF,TGTGCCTGGAGTCCCGACAGCTTCTCTGGAAACACCATATATTTT
TRBV20-1,few,.,TRBJ1-3,CSARSREDPGNTIYF,TGCAGTGCTAGATCGAGGGAGGATCCTGGAAACACCATATATTTT
TRBV27,.,.,TRBJ1-1,CASSSSLLPEAFF,TGTGCCAGCAGCTCTAGCTTACTCCCTGAAGCTTTCTTT
TRBV4-1,many,TRBD1,TRBJ2-7,CASSPTGAEQYF,TGCGCCAGCAGCCCAACAGGGGCCGAGCAGTACTTC
TRBV7-2,many,.,TRBJ2-1,CASSLNSPPYNEQFF,TGTGCCAGCAGTCTGAATAGCCCTCCTTACAATGAGCAGTTCTTC
TRBV12-3/TRBV12-4,few,TRBD1,TRBJ2-1,CASSRHQGDGDEQFF,TGTGCCAGCAGCCGACACCAGGGGGATGGGGATGAGCAGTTCTTC
TRBV5-1,.,.,TRBJ1-2,CASSPLSFNYGYTF,TGTGCCAGCAGCCCACTTAGTTTCAACTATGGCTACACCTTC
TRBV5-1,few,.,TRBJ1-1,CASSLVGAKTEAFF,TGCGCCAGCAGCTTGGTAGGGGCAAAAACTGAAGCTTTCTTT
TRBV12-3/TRBV12-4,many,.,TRBJ2-7,CASSPDENYEQYF,TGTGCCAGCAGCCCGGACGAGAACTACGAGCAGTACTTC
TRBV30,many,TRBD1,TRBJ1-1,CAWNGQGEAFF,TGTGCCTGGAACGGACAGGGTGAAGCTTTCTTT
TRBV20-1,many,.,TRBJ2-7,CSAPFGPRYEQYF,TGCAGTGCGCCATTTGGCCCCCGTTACGAGCAGTACTTC
TRBV20-1,many,TRBD2,TRBJ2-7,CSAEWTSGTYEQYF,TGCAGTGCCGAATGGACTAGCGGAACCTACGAGCAGTACTTC